This T cell receptor beta chain came from a study of blood T cell repertoires in COVID-19. Overall study: Sites across the United States, Italy and Spain contributed samples from acute and convalescent COVID-19. T cells, B-cell-depleted T cells, or PBMCs supplied cDNA or gDNA.

Original methodology: Reference gene primers were amplified, and this amplification served to estimate nucleated cell counts. Assay: immunoSEQ multiplex PCR; the TCRdb copy retains only in-frame clones and omits some. Clone size and the V and J calls come from that table; the DNA yielded D and trimming. The sample includes 200,000 to 250,000 clones, 70% to 85% seen only once; the top ten take 7.5% to 9%. Enrollment of patients from Seattle took place during active infection, with longitudinal follow-up. V gave up 4 bases and J gave up 3 bases; unmatched junction bases: 9. Germline V CDR1 and CDR2: SGHRS, YFSETQ. The CDR3 has 15 residues.

This receptor was taken from a woman of 80 years or more with COVID-19, enrolled during active disease. The sample comprised peripheral blood. The chain couples TRBV5-1 to TRBJ2-7, with 8 bases lining up with TRBD1. The CDR3 sequence is CASSEGQAFLYEQYF. CDR3 in DNA: TGCGCCAGCAGCGAGGGACAGGCCTTTCTCTACGAGCAGTACTTC. The entire variable domain, with the rest obtained from reference TRBV5-1 and TRBJ2-7, is as follows: KAGVTQTPRYLIKTRGQQVTLSCSPISGHRSVSWYQQTPGQGLQFLFEYFSETQRNKGNFPGRFSGRQFSNSRSEMNVSTLELGDSALYLCASSEGQAFLYEQYFGPGTRLTVT.